This T cell receptor (beta chain) was identified during a study of beta chain features in type 1 diabetes. Broader study findings: Whether HLA type affects TCRB rearrangement stayed undetermined in the present work. Type 1 diabetes patients showed a moderate but significant shortening of TCRB CDR3s in all four CD4+ subsets. High TCR expression in some cells could lead to their over-representation in cDNA sequencing.

One heparinised draw of blood, averaging approximately 110 mL, came from each donor. Reverse transcribing all isolated RNA meant expressed TCRB transcripts were sequenced. Generated by immunoSEQ multiplex PCR, the TCRdb table keeps only in-frame clones and is missing some. The data show fewer than 900,000 clones, with under 20% seen just once and about 0.02% held by the top ten. Trimming took 0 bases from V and 3 from J, leaving 11 bases between them. Germline CDR1 reads SGHNT; CDR2 reads YYREEE (reference sequence). The CDR3 extends over 15 amino acids. Note on this clone: Its matching antigen is unknown. This sample also contains other DNA sequences that code for the same CDR3.

The chain uses TRBV5-4 and TRBJ2-3; possibly TRBD1 for D (6 bases). Material: naive CD4+ T cells from blood. The clonotype comes from a woman aged 18-29 years in good health. The CDR3 region is CASSLGQGRTDTQYF. DNA for the CDR3: TGTGCCAGCAGCTTGGGGCAGGGGCGGACAGATACGCAGTATTTT.